This T cell receptor (beta chain) was observed in a study of blood T cell repertoires in COVID-19. In terms of age and location, participants ranged from about 18 to 95 years and lived in 24 US areas. The V gene's germline CDR1 is LGHDT and CDR2 YNNKEL (reference sequence). The V segment lost 0 bases and the J segment 5 bases; nucleotides outside the gene matches: 6. This CDR3 is 17 amino acids long. Data came from immunoSEQ multiplex PCR; TCRdb stores just in-frame clones and leaves some out. The sample includes hundreds of thousands of clones, around nine tenths of them seen just once. What was sequenced was PBMCs or T cells enriched from blood (not recorded which). The chain has TRBV3-1 (or the pseudogene TRBV3-2) and TRBJ2-2; TRBD2 matches at 10 bases. The clonotype originates from a woman aged 40 to 50 who had recovered from COVID-19. CDR3 loop: CASSQESGRAWTGELFF. In nucleotides, the CDR3 is TGTGCCAGCAGCCAAGAAAGCGGGAGGGCCTGGACCGGGGAGCTGTTTTTT.